Following are 16 T cell receptor beta chains from one sample sequenced in a study of tumor-infiltrating lymphocytes in primary liver carcinoma. Unsorted bulk tissue, roughly 20-33 mg of it, served as the source for co-extraction of RNA and DNA. TCR beta cDNA came from about 500 ng total RNA, primed with a constant-region primer. Slightly modified ARM-PCR with three nested multiplex PCR rounds yielded TCR beta libraries. PCR rounds one and two used TRBV1-TRBV30 forward primers with a C-beta reverse primer for 10 cycles each. TCRdb independently ran MiXCR on the multiplex PCR reads; one entry per CDR3 protein. The sample records roughly 120,000 distinct CDR3 sequences, 50% to 80% being singletons. Input material: liver tumor tissue from sampling region 3. This sample's subset: tumor region T3, left-lateral pole. These receptors all come from a woman in her sixties with primary liver carcinoma and hepatitis B virus infection.

With regard to this clonotype: Since no conserved phenylalanine or tryptophan closes the CDR3, a read error is the likely cause. The chain uses TRBV5-1 and TRBJ2-5; a possible D gene is TRBD2 (7 bases). This CDR3 is 16 amino acids long. The germline CDR1 and CDR2 sequences are SGHRS and YFSETQ. Trimming stripped 0 bases from V and 1 base from J, with 13 bases between. The CDR3 sequence: CASSLAGGGSQETQYS. The DNA of the CDR3 is TGCGCCAGCAGCTTGGCTGGGGGGGGCAGCCAAGAGACCCAGTACTCC.

In regard to this clonotype: One junction end does not reproduce the germline sequence, and a read error may be involved. The chain uses TRBV6-1 and TRBJ2-6; D might be TRBD1 (5 bases). The CDR3 is 16 amino acids. From germline, CDR1 is MNHNS and CDR2 SASEGT. The CDR3 sequence: CASSIPGRSGANVLAF. CDR3 nucleotide sequence: TGTGCCAGCAGTATACCAGGGCGCTCTGGGGCCAACGTCCTGGCTTTC.

Of note for this clonotype: A read error may explain this, as a much larger clone is one base away. The V gene is TRBV10-2, the J gene TRBJ2-1; D perhaps matches TRBD2 (6 bases). V was shortened by 5 bases and J by 6 bases, with 14 bases between the two germline ends. Germline-derived CDR1 and CDR2 are WSHSY and SAAADI. This CDR3 is built from 14 residues. CDR3 region: CASSSSDYINEQFF. CDR3 sequence (DNA): TGCGCCAGCAGTTCCTCGGACTACATCAATGAGCAGTTCTTC.

As concerns this clonotype: A single base separates this from a much larger clone, so it may be a read error. The chain has TRBV6-5 and TRBJ1-2; possibly TRBD1 for D (6 bases). Trimming removed 6 bases from V and 5 bases from J, with 16 bases in between. The CDR3 consists of 14 residues. Germline values: CDR1 MNHEY, CDR2 SVGAGI. As DNA, the CDR3 is TGTGCCAGCAGCCGCGAAGGGACATGGTATGGCTACACCTTC. This codes for CASSREGTWYGYTF.

This clonotype was recorded many times. The chain recombines TRBV6-1 with TRBJ2-5; TRBD1 might be the D (6 bases). The germline V and J ends were trimmed by 6 bases and 2 bases, with 16 bases remaining between them. Germline V lookup: CDR1 MNHNS, CDR2 SASEGT. The CDR3 runs to 15 residues. CDR3 residues: CASRYWTDSQETQYF. The CDR3, as DNA: TGTGCCAGCAGGTACTGGACAGACAGTCAAGAGACCCAGTACTTC.

This clonotype has just a few counts. This CDR3 is missing its conserved last phenylalanine or tryptophan, likely due to a read error. The chain couples TRBV6-1 to TRBJ2-4; maybe TRBD1 (6 bases). The CDR3 covers 16 residues. Germline-derived CDR1 and CDR2 are MNHNS and SASEGT. The CDR3 nucleotides read TGTCCCAGCAGTGAACGGGCCAGGGGTATCCAAAACATTCAGTACCTC. This translates into CPSSERARGIQNIQYL.

This clonotype appeared a single time. The conserved phenylalanine or tryptophan is not found at the CDR3 terminus, so this likely reflects a read error. The chain joins TRBV11-2 to TRBJ2-1; D is perhaps TRBD2 (5 bases). The CDR3 contains 15 residues. CDR1 is SGHAT and CDR2 is FQNNGV in the germline V gene. The CDR3 region is CACSLTSPSTGEQFL. CDR3 nucleotide sequence: TGTGCCTGCAGCTTAACATCGCCGTCCACGGGGGAGCAGTTCTTA.

On this clonotype itself: One junction end disagrees with the germline gene, perhaps due to a read error. The chain employs TRBV11-3 and TRBJ1-1; D remains ambiguous. This CDR3 is 12 amino acids long. CDR1 and CDR2 from the germline V gene are SGHNT and YENEEA. The CDR3 protein is CACSRSVTVTFF. CDR3 DNA sequence: TGTGCCTGCAGCCGGAGCGTGACGGTAACTTTCTTT.

About this clonotype itself: One end of the junction varies from germline; a read error may be responsible. The chain joins TRBV6-1 to TRBJ2-4, with unresolved D. The germline gives CDR1 MNHNS, CDR2 SASEGT. The CDR3 loop spans 15 amino acids. As DNA, the CDR3 is TGTGCCAGCAGTGAAGAGGGCCTCAGCTACGACATTAAGTACTTC. Amino acid sequence: CASSEEGLSYDIKYF.

This clonotype was seen only once. The junction departs from germline at one end; a sequencing error may be responsible. This chain connects TRBV11-2 to TRBJ2-7; a possible D gene is TRBD2 (5 bases). Germline V gives CDR1 SGHAT, CDR2 FQNNGV. The CDR3 length is 16 residues. The chain's CDR3 is CVSSLASEAGGYEQYF. CDR3 nucleotide sequence: TGTGTCAGCAGCTTAGCGTCGGAGGCTGGAGGCTACGAGCAGTACTTC.

Turning to this clonotype: The conserved closing phenylalanine or tryptophan is absent in this CDR3, likely reflecting a read error. The CDR3 region has the DNA TGTGCTAGCACGAGGGAGTTGACGGGCTACACCTTG. This sequence encodes CASTRELTGYTL. The V and J genes are TRBV12-3 or TRBV12-4 and TRBJ1-2; D call uncertain. CDR3 length equals 12 residues.

Worth noting for this clonotype: No conserved phenylalanine or tryptophan is present at the end of the CDR3, so a read error is the likely explanation. The J gene is TRBJ2-6, the V gene TRBV11-2, with D hard to call. The V end was cut by 6 bases, the J end by 0 bases, with 6 bases between. The germline V gene encodes CDR1 SGHAT and CDR2 FQNNGV. This CDR3 region has 14 residues. This CDR3 is CASSPASGANVLTY. The CDR3 DNA reads TGTGCCAGCAGTCCAGCCTCTGGGGCCAACGTCCTGACTTAC.

About this clonotype itself: A much larger clone lies one base from this, so it may be a read error. CDR3: CASNFGGGVKNIQYF. CDR3 DNA: TGTGCCAGCAATTTTGGAGGCGGGGTGAAAAACATTCAGTACTTC. The chain links TRBV12-3 or TRBV12-4 to TRBJ2-4; tentatively, D is TRBD2 (6 bases). The CDR3 has 15 residues. V was cut by 7 bases and J by 4 bases, with 17 bases left in between.

This clonotype occurred once. Because it lacks the conserved phenylalanine or tryptophan at the end, this CDR3 is likely a read error. The limits of the CDR3 on the DNA are not certain, so only TCRdb's listed CDR3 is given. The genes are TRBV12-3 or TRBV12-4 and TRBJ2-1; TRBD2, the table's D call, was not compared with the DNA. The CDR3 spans 18 amino acids, including both terminal residues. The CDR3 loop reads CASSLGTSGRPSYNEHFL.

A note on this clonotype: A much larger clone differs by one base, so this may be a read error. V and J are TRBV10-2 and TRBJ2-1; D is perhaps TRBD1 (6 bases). The CDR3 has 13 amino acids. The V gene's germline CDR1 is WSHSY and CDR2 SAAADI. This chain's CDR3 is CASDRSGANEHFF. As DNA, the CDR3 is TGCGCCAGCGACCGCTCAGGGGCCAATGAGCATTTCTTC.

As concerns this clonotype: The junction departs from germline at one end; a sequencing error may be responsible. This chain uses TRBV4-1 with TRBJ2-1; possibly TRBD2 for D (6 bases). Germline loops: CDR1 MGHRA, CDR2 YSYEKL. CDR3 size: 13 residues. The CDR3 sequence: CARRRPGVNEQFF. CDR3 nucleotides: TGCGCCCGCAGACGACCGGGGGTTAATGAGCAGTTCTTC.